Listed below are T cell receptor beta chains from one sample, sequenced in a study of beta chain features in type 1 diabetes. The data were produced by immunoSEQ multiplex PCR, yet TCRdb's version contains in-frame clones alone and is incomplete. The table includes 250,000 to 350,000 clones, 14% detected once. Sequencing was done on a sample of central memory CD4+ T cells from blood. These TCRs come from a man aged 30-40 years in good health. CDR3s include the opening cysteine and the closing phenylalanine or tryptophan. The D gene is left open where the match is weak. Clone size is given for some rows only: seen once, a few or many times, or a class if the clone is expanded.

>TRBV7-2|-|TRBJ2-7|few
CASSPGRTQPYEQYF
TGTGCCAGCAGCCCCGGCCGGACCCAGCCCTACGAGCAGTACTTC
>TRBV14|-|TRBJ1-1|few
CASSQDFGNLNTEAFF
TGTGCCAGCAGCCAAGATTTCGGGAACTTGAACACTGAAGCTTTCTTT
>TRBV4-2|-|TRBJ2-5|few
CASSSDGFETQYF
TGTGCCAGCAGCTCGGACGGCTTTGAGACCCAGTACTTC
>TRBV5-1|-|TRBJ1-2|-
CASSLATDYGYTF
TGCGCCAGCAGCTTGGCAACAGACTATGGCTACACCTTC
>TRBV30|TRBD2|TRBJ2-5|-
CAWFPPGGAETQYF
TGTGCCTGGTTCCCCCCGGGGGGGGCGGAGACCCAGTACTTC
>TRBV11-3|-|TRBJ2-2|-
CASSLAPGRTGELFF
TGTGCCAGCAGCTTAGCGCCGGGGCGAACCGGGGAGCTGTTTTTT
>TRBV14|-|TRBJ1-5|few
CASSQGHGLLSNQPQHF
TGTGCCAGCAGCCAAGGACATGGGTTACTAAGCAATCAGCCCCAGCATTTT
>TRBV11-3|TRBD2|TRBJ2-7|few
CASSLAGTSGEQYF
TGTGCCAGCAGCTTAGCCGGGACTAGTGGCGAGCAGTACTTC
>TRBV13|-|TRBJ2-5|-
CASSQRIEETQYF
TGTGCCAGCAGCCAAAGGATTGAAGAGACCCAGTACTTC
>TRBV7-8|-|TRBJ1-1|-
CASSPSEPTEAFF
TGTGCCAGCAGCCCTTCCGAGCCCACTGAAGCTTTCTTT
>TRBV13|TRBD2|TRBJ2-1|-
CASRSRTSGGSEQFF
TGTGCCAGCCGCAGTAGGACTAGCGGGGGGTCTGAGCAGTTCTTC
>TRBV4-3|TRBD1|TRBJ1-4|few
CASSQKGQGSEKLFF
TGCGCCAGCAGCCAAAAGGGACAGGGTAGTGAAAAACTGTTTTTT
>TRBV4-3|-|TRBJ1-1|few
CASSQAVPGGVNTEAFF
TGCGCCAGCAGCCAAGCCGTTCCGGGTGGAGTGAACACTGAAGCTTTCTTT
>TRBV19|TRBD1|TRBJ2-1|-
CASSVTGTASSYNEQFF
TGTGCCAGTAGTGTGACCGGGACAGCGAGCTCCTACAATGAGCAGTTCTTC
>TRBV5-1|TRBD2|TRBJ2-3|-
CASRYASGITDTQYF
TGCGCCAGCAGGTACGCTAGCGGGATCACAGATACGCAGTATTTT
>TRBV5-6|-|TRBJ1-5|few
CASSGRTRGNQPQHF
TGTGCCAGCAGCGGCCGGACGAGGGGCAATCAGCCCCAGCATTTT
>TRBV6-1|-|TRBJ1-5|few
CASSETGVRQPQHF
TGTGCCAGCAGTGAAACGGGGGTGAGGCAGCCCCAGCATTTT
>TRBV7-9|-|TRBJ1-1|-
CASSQDMNTEAFF
TGTGCCAGCAGCCAGGACATGAACACTGAAGCTTTCTTT
>TRBV28|-|TRBJ2-1|many
CASSLSGSYNEQFF
TGTGCCAGCAGTTTATCAGGGAGCTACAATGAGCAGTTCTTC
>TRBV12-5|-|TRBJ1-5|-
CASGLDGTTVQHF
TGTGCTAGTGGTTTGGATGGGACGACGGTCCAGCATTTT
>TRBV11-3|-|TRBJ1-2|few
CASSLEGRGANYGYTF
TGTGCCAGCAGCTTAGAGGGGAGAGGAGCTAACTATGGCTACACCTTC
>TRBV2|TRBD1|TRBJ1-1|few
CASRRRDRNMNTEAFF
TGTGCCAGCAGGCGCCGGGACAGAAACATGAACACTGAAGCTTTCTTT
>TRBV25-1|-|TRBJ1-5|few
CASSELGQLNQPQHF
TGTGCCAGCAGTGAGTTGGGGCAGCTTAATCAGCCCCAGCATTTT
>TRBV9|-|TRBJ1-2|-
CASSAGDTSFGGYTF
TGTGCCAGCAGCGCAGGGGACACCTCCTTCGGTGGCTACACCTTC
>TRBV30|-|TRBJ2-2|-
CAWSRRDTGELFF
TGTGCCTGGAGTAGGAGGGATACCGGGGAGCTGTTTTTT
>TRBV5-1|TRBD2|TRBJ2-3|-
CASSYGRTSGTDTQYF
TGCGCCAGCAGCTACGGGCGGACTAGCGGGACAGATACGCAGTATTTT
>TRBV11-2|-|TRBJ2-3|-
CASSATVSSTDTQYF
TGTGCCAGCAGCGCGACAGTGTCTAGCACAGATACGCAGTATTTT
>TRBV9|-|TRBJ2-1|-
CASSGTHYNEQFF
TGTGCCAGCAGCGGGACTCACTACAATGAGCAGTTCTTC
>TRBV29-1|-|TRBJ1-2|-
CSVGWTDGYGYTF
TGCAGCGTTGGGTGGACAGACGGCTATGGCTACACCTTC
>TRBV27|TRBD1|TRBJ2-5|few
CASSSTGPQETQYF
TGTGCCAGCAGTTCGACAGGGCCACAAGAGACCCAGTACTTC
>TRBV4-3|-|TRBJ1-1|-
CASSQDRQGGTEAFF
TGCGCCAGCAGCCAAGATAGGCAGGGTGGGACTGAAGCTTTCTTT
>TRBV10-3|-|TRBJ2-3|many
CATLSDPGVTDTQYF
TGTGCCACCCTCAGCGATCCCGGTGTGACAGATACGCAGTATTTT
>TRBV7-8|-|TRBJ2-1|-
CASSLDVSNEQFF
TGTGCCAGCAGCTTAGATGTTTCCAATGAGCAGTTCTTC
>TRBV2|TRBD1|TRBJ1-1|-
CASSRTGRAETFF
TGTGCCAGCAGCCGGACAGGGAGGGCCGAGACTTTCTTT
>TRBV6-1|-|TRBJ1-4|-
CASSEAPLFTGHLFF
TGTGCCAGCAGTGAAGCCCCTTTATTCACGGGACACCTGTTTTTT
>TRBV27|-|TRBJ1-2|few
CASSFRGETGGYTF
TGTGCCAGCAGTTTCCGCGGGGAAACGGGCGGCTACACCTTC
>TRBV6-5|-|TRBJ2-5|-
CASSQGGETQYF
TGTGCCAGCAGTCAAGGGGGTGAGACCCAGTACTTC
>TRBV5-4|TRBD1|TRBJ2-1|few
CASSSGQGSYNEQFF
TGTGCCAGCAGCTCCGGACAGGGTTCCTACAATGAGCAGTTCTTC
>TRBV5-4|-|TRBJ1-5|-
CASSSGPGDSQPQHF
TGTGCCAGCAGCTCAGGGCCGGGGGATAGTCAGCCCCAGCATTTT
>TRBV5-1|-|TRBJ2-2|few
CASSLPGSGTGELFF
TGCGCCAGCAGCTTGCCAGGGTCGGGCACCGGGGAGCTGTTTTTT
>TRBV7-2|-|TRBJ2-7|-
CASSFDIEYEQYF
TGTGCCAGCAGCTTTGACATTGAATACGAGCAGTACTTC
>TRBV18|TRBD2|TRBJ2-3|many
CASSPPGGPDTQYF
TGTGCCAGCTCACCACCGGGAGGGCCAGATACGCAGTATTTT
>TRBV9|-|TRBJ1-4|-
CASNGGELNEKLFF
TGTGCCAGCAATGGAGGGGAACTTAATGAAAAACTGTTTTTT
>TRBV5-1|-|TRBJ1-5|few
CASSLVAGGNQPQHF
TGCGCCAGCAGCTTGGTCGCCGGAGGCAATCAGCCCCAGCATTTT
>TRBV9|TRBD2|TRBJ2-1|-
CASSVPTSGSNEQFF
TGTGCCAGCAGCGTACCGACTAGCGGGAGCAATGAGCAGTTCTTC
>TRBV9|-|TRBJ2-3|-
CASSVDLSGSRDTQYF
TGTGCCAGCAGCGTAGACCTAAGTGGGAGCCGGGATACGCAGTATTTT
>TRBV11-1|-|TRBJ2-5|few
CASSPGTLQETQYF
TGTGCCAGCAGCCCGGGGACTCTTCAAGAGACCCAGTACTTC
>TRBV4-1|TRBD2|TRBJ2-2|few
CASSHPAGGRAGELFF
TGCGCCAGCAGCCACCCAGCGGGGGGGCGGGCCGGGGAGCTGTTTTTT
>TRBV7-2|-|TRBJ2-2|-
CASSLDGRGPNTGELFF
TGTGCCAGCAGCTTAGATGGTAGGGGCCCGAACACCGGGGAGCTGTTTTTT
>TRBV13|TRBD1|TRBJ2-1|-
CASSLRELRDRAILSSYNEQFF
TGTGCCAGCAGCTTAAGAGAACTCCGGGACAGGGCCATTTTGAGCTCCTACAATGAGCAGTTCTTC
>TRBV7-7|TRBD1|TRBJ2-5|-
CASSSGQGKSETQYF
TGTGCCAGCAGCTCCGGACAGGGGAAGTCAGAGACCCAGTACTTC
>TRBV6-1|TRBD1|TRBJ2-7|few
CASSARTGGGEQYF
TGTGCCAGCAGTGCGCGGACAGGGGGCGGCGAGCAGTACTTC
>TRBV18|-|TRBJ1-6|-
CASSPTRANNSPLHF
TGTGCCAGCTCACCGACACGGGCCAATAATTCACCCCTCCACTTT
>TRBV2|-|TRBJ2-6|-
CASSERGSGANVLTF
TGTGCCAGCAGTGAGAGGGGCTCTGGGGCCAACGTCCTGACTTTC
>TRBV7-2|-|TRBJ2-5|-
CASSPHTGMRETQYF
TGTGCCAGCAGCCCCCATACTGGGATGCGGGAGACCCAGTACTTC
>TRBV30|-|TRBJ2-3|few
CAWSVHSTDTQYF
TGTGCCTGGAGTGTACACAGCACAGATACGCAGTATTTT
>TRBV28|-|TRBJ1-2|-
CASSLWDDGNYGYTF
TGTGCCAGCAGTTTATGGGATGATGGCAACTATGGCTACACCTTC
>TRBV27|TRBD1|TRBJ1-2|few
CASRADRGGNGYTF
TGTGCCAGCAGAGCCGACAGGGGAGGTAATGGCTACACCTTC
>TRBV7-2|TRBD1|TRBJ2-3|few
CASSLTTGVGTQYF
TGTGCCAGCAGCTTAACGACAGGGGTGGGTACGCAGTATTTT